Shown below are 24 T cell receptor beta chains from a single sample sequenced in a study of CD8 T cells in ankylosing spondylitis. TCRdb fed the 5' RACE reads into MiXCR, producing one record per CDR3 protein. Among 150,000 to 200,000 distinct CDR3 sequences listed, roughly 11% were seen once. The material sequenced was blood, either unsorted or a sorted T cell fraction (not recorded which). All receptors derive from a male donor with ankylosing spondylitis or in good health (not recorded which).

Many counts were recorded for this clonotype. This chain links TRBV9 with TRBJ2-1; D may be TRBD2 (5 bases). CDR1 is SGDLS and CDR2 is YYNGEE in the germline V gene. Trimming removed 7 bases from V and 7 bases from J, with 18 bases in between. CDR3 length: 14 residues. CDR3 coding DNA: TGTGCCAGCCAAGAGGGCCCAGGAAGGAATGAGCAGTTCTTC. Translation: CASQEGPGRNEQFF.

This clonotype has at least ten counts. The chain combines TRBV10-3 with TRBJ1-1, with 9 bases matching TRBD1. The CDR3 runs to 13 residues. Per germline, CDR1 ENHRY and CDR2 SYGVKD. J gave up 10 bases and V 10 bases, and 13 bases lay outside the gene matches. The CDR3 loop reads CATRDPETGGAFF. The CDR3 bases are TGTGCCACCAGGGACCCCGAGACAGGGGGAGCTTTCTTT.

This clonotype was counted ten times or more. V gene TRBV29-1 combines with J gene TRBJ2-1; no reliable D call. The CDR3 covers 14 residues. Germline CDR1 SQVTM, CDR2 ANQGSEA. V gave up 1 base and J gave up 5 bases, with 12 bases separating them. The CDR3, as DNA: TGCAGCGTTGAAGTTTTGAGGAACCACAATGAGCAGTTCTTC. It codes for CSVEVLRNHNEQFF.

This clonotype was observed many times. The gene calls are TRBV20-1 and TRBJ2-1, with D perhaps matching TRBD1 or TRBD2 (5 bases each). The CDR3 covers 13 residues. The germline V gene has CDR1 DFQATT and CDR2 SNEGSKA (reference sequence). Trimming shortened V by 3 bases and J by 4 bases, and 10 bases separated the two germline ends. CDR3 DNA sequence: TGCAGTGCTAGTGGGACCCGGTACAATGAGCAGTTCTTC. Its protein product is CSASGTRYNEQFF.

This clonotype came up many times. The chain is built from TRBV27 and TRBJ1-6; possibly TRBD1 for D (6 bases). The CDR3 contains 14 residues. The germline V gene has CDR1 MNHEY and CDR2 SMNVEV (reference sequence). V was shortened by 3 bases and J by 7 bases, with 10 bases between the two germline ends. The CDR3 bases are TGTGCCAGCAGTTTTAGACAGGCCAATTCACCCCTCCACTTT. The encoded protein is CASSFRQANSPLHF.

This clonotype was picked up many times. The rearrangement uses TRBV29-1 and TRBJ2-5, with TRBD2 identical over 8 bases. CDR3 length: 15 amino acids. V shed 2 bases, J shed 5 bases, and the junction held 10 bases outside the gene matches. Germline V lookup: CDR1 SQVTM, CDR2 ANQGSEA. In nucleotides, the CDR3 is TGCAGCGTTGAACCTGGTTTAGCGGGGTTTGAGACCCAGTACTTC. This translates into CSVEPGLAGFETQYF.

On this clonotype: Since a much larger clone is just one base distant, this may be a read error. The chain recombines TRBV7-9 with TRBJ2-1, with D unresolved. Germline V lookup: CDR1 SEHNR, CDR2 FQNEAQ (reference sequence). V lost 4 bases to trimming and J lost 9 bases, with 13 bases between them. The CDR3 totals 13 residues. CDR3 nucleotide sequence: TGTGCCAGCAGCTCCTACTACTTTAGTGAGCAGTTCTTC. Its translation: CASSSYYFSEQFF. Full variable domain (rest looked up from reference TRBV7-9 and TRBJ2-1): DTGVSQNPRHKITKRGQNVTFRCDPISEHNRLYWYRQTLGQGPEFLTYFQNEAQLEKSRLLSDRFSAERPKGSFSTLEIQRTEQGDSAMYLCASSSYYFSEQFFGPGTRLTVL.

This clonotype was picked up many times. The chain carries TRBV10-1 and TRBJ2-1; D not certain. CDR1 is WNHNN and CDR2 is SYGVQD in the germline V gene (reference sequence). Trimming took off 0 bases at V and 14 bases at J, with 2 bases between the two ends. This CDR3 spans 9 amino acids. CDR3 residues: CASSESEFF. CDR3 coding DNA: TGCGCCAGCAGTGAGTCGGAGTTCTTC.

This clonotype was counted ten times or more. V is TRBV10-3 and J is TRBJ2-7, with 9 bases identical to TRBD2. CDR1 is ENHRY, CDR2 SYGVKD, per germline. With 4 bases clipped from V and 1 base from J, the junction kept 5 bases outside the gene matches. There are 15 residues in the CDR3. The CDR3 DNA reads TGTGCCATCAGTGGGGGACTAGCAGGTTCCTACGAGCAGTACTTC. It specifies CAISGGLAGSYEQYF.

This clonotype was detected ten times or more. The genes are TRBV12-3 or TRBV12-4 and TRBJ2-1; a possible D gene is TRBD1 (7 bases). Trimming took 1 base from V and 3 from J, leaving 16 bases between them. The CDR3 is 17 amino acids. In nucleotides, the CDR3 is TGTGCCAGCAGTTTAGTAGCCGGCAGGGGGGACTACAATGAGCAGTTCTTC. Its translation is CASSLVAGRGDYNEQFF.

The chain couples TRBV20-1 to TRBJ1-1; no clear D. V gave up 2 bases and J gave up 3 bases, with 13 bases separating them. CDR1 is DFQATT, CDR2 SNEGSKA, per germline (reference sequence). This CDR3 contains 14 residues. This chain's CDR3 is CSARPPSRYTEAFF. CDR3 in DNA: TGCAGTGCTAGACCCCCGTCGAGGTACACTGAAGCTTTCTTT.

In this sample, this clonotype turned up many times. The chain carries TRBV12-3 or TRBV12-4 and TRBJ2-7, with 9 bases fitting TRBD1. This CDR3 region has 14 residues. Trimming took 3 bases from V and 2 from J; bases not matched to a gene: 2. The CDR3 coding sequence is TGTGCCAGCAGTTTCGGGACAGGGCCCTACGAGCAGTACTTC. Translation gives CASSFGTGPYEQYF.

The chain recombines TRBV24-1 with TRBJ2-1; D perhaps matches TRBD1 (6 bases). V was shortened by 2 bases and J by 1 base, with 8 bases between the two germline ends. The CDR3 covers 15 residues. Germline assignment: CDR1 KGHDR and CDR2 SFDVKD. The DNA of the CDR3 is TGTGCCACCAGTGATTCAGGGGCTTCCTACAATGAGCAGTTCTTC. This gives the protein CATSDSGASYNEQFF.

This clonotype was recorded once. This chain uses TRBV11-2 with TRBJ1-4; D may be TRBD1 (6 bases). The CDR3 extends over 16 amino acids. V dropped 2 bases and J dropped 3 bases, with 13 bases sitting between them. Germline V gene lookup returns CDR1 SGHAT and CDR2 FQNNGV. The CDR3: CASSLFRDTSNEKLFF. The CDR3 DNA reads TGTGCCAGCAGCTTATTTCGGGACACATCTAATGAAAAACTGTTTTTT. The whole variable domain, filled in from reference TRBV11-2 and TRBJ1-4, reads EAGVAQSPRYKIIEKRQSVAFWCNPISGHATLYWYQQILGQGPKLLIQFQNNGVVDDSQLPKDRFSAERLKGVDSTLKIQPAKLEDSAVYLCASSLFRDTSNEKLFFGSGTQLSVL.

CDR3 loop: CASSSRTGGAGNTIYF. CDR3 in DNA: TGTGCCAGCAGCTCACGGACAGGGGGCGCGGGAAACACCATATATTTT. The V call is TRBV7-9, the J call TRBJ1-3; TRBD1 matches 11 bases. The junction had 6 bases not matched to a gene; V was cut back by 4 bases and J by 4 bases. The CDR3 runs to 16 residues. CDR1 SEHNR and CDR2 FQNEAQ come from the germline V gene (reference sequence).

This clonotype was found many times. The chain employs TRBV9 and TRBJ1-2; TRBD1 matches at 7 bases. Germline V lookup: CDR1 SGDLS, CDR2 YYNGEE. The junction had 9 bases not matched to a gene; V was cut back by 0 bases and J by 4 bases. The CDR3 is made up of 16 amino acids. The CDR3 is CASSVDPGGARYGYTF. DNA of the CDR3: TGTGCCAGCAGCGTAGATCCAGGGGGGGCGCGCTATGGCTACACCTTC.

This clonotype turned up a few times. The genes are TRBV6-2 or TRBV6-3 and TRBJ1-5, with 9 bases lining up with TRBD1. Germline V gene sequence: CDR1 MNHEY, CDR2 SVGEGT. The CDR3 runs 18 residues. V shed 6 bases, J shed 0 bases, and the junction held 12 bases outside the gene matches. The CDR3 DNA follows: TGTGCCAGCAGCCGCTCCGGGACAGGGCCATATAGCAATCAGCCCCAGCATTTT. Residues: CASSRSGTGPYSNQPQHF.

Many counts were recorded for this clonotype. The chain employs TRBV6-5 and TRBJ1-4; no definite D call. Germline-derived CDR1 and CDR2 are MNHEY and SVGAGI. Trimming pared 3 bases from V and 8 bases from J, leaving 13 bases between. The CDR3 extends over 14 amino acids. The CDR3 region has the DNA TGTGCCAGCAGTTATGCGCAGTTGGGGGAAAAACTGTTTTTT. Protein product: CASSYAQLGEKLFF.

This clonotype was seen repeatedly, ten times or more. The CDR3 bases are TGTGCCACCAGTGATCCGCGGGGGTTTGAAGCTTTCTTT. The encoded protein is CATSDPRGFEAFF. The chain links TRBV24-1 to TRBJ1-1; D possibly corresponds to TRBD1 (5 bases). The CDR3 is 13 residues long. Germline V CDR1 and CDR2: KGHDR, SFDVKD. V was trimmed by 3 bases and J by 7 bases, leaving 11 bases between them.

This clonotype was observed many times. The rearrangement links TRBV2 to TRBJ2-1; D gene ambiguous. The CDR3 consists of 13 residues. Trimming stripped 1 base from V and 8 bases from J, with 9 bases between. In germline, CDR1 is SNHLY, CDR2 FYNNEI. CDR3 DNA sequence: TGTGCCAGCAGTGAAGGCAGGATGGATGAGCAGTTCTTC. It specifies CASSEGRMDEQFF.

The chain links TRBV29-1 to TRBJ1-2; D remains ambiguous. Germline assignment: CDR1 SQVTM and CDR2 ANQGSEA. Trimming stripped 4 bases from V and 4 bases from J, with 4 bases between. This CDR3 comprises 10 residues. As DNA, the CDR3 is TGCAGCGTTGCCAGCTATGGCTACACCTTC. Amino acid sequence: CSVASYGYTF.

The gene calls are TRBV3-1 and TRBJ1-6; 10 bases align to TRBD1. The germline gives CDR1 LGHDT, CDR2 YNNKEL (reference sequence). This CDR3 spans 17 amino acids. J was trimmed by 10 bases and V by 5 bases; bases with no gene match: 14. CDR3 bases: TGTGCCAGCAGCGACACGATGACAGGGGGCCTTGAATCACCCCTCCACTTT. It specifies CASSDTMTGGLESPLHF. The full variable domain, with the rest looked up from reference TRBV3-1 and TRBJ1-6, is DTAVSQTPKYLVTQMGNDKSIKCEQNLGHDTMYWYKQDSKKFLKIMFSYNNKELIINETVPNRFSPKSPDKAHLNLHINSLELGDSAVYFCASSDTMTGGLESPLHFGNGTRLTVT.

This rearrangement joins TRBV6-1 to TRBJ2-3; TRBD2 agrees at 8 bases. CDR3 length: 16 residues. CDR1 and CDR2 from the germline V gene are MNHNS and SASEGT. Trimming removed 8 bases from V and 5 bases from J; junction bases left unmatched: 15. The CDR3 loop is CASPGPAGALGDTQYF. The CDR3 nucleotides are TGTGCCAGCCCGGGTCCAGCGGGGGCGCTCGGAGATACGCAGTATTTT.

The table lists this clonotype with many counts. The rearrangement links TRBV19 to TRBJ2-3; D is possibly TRBD2 (6 bases). There are 14 residues in the CDR3. The germline V gene encodes CDR1 LNHDA and CDR2 SQIVND (reference sequence). Trimming took off 11 bases at V and 4 bases at J, with 19 bases between the two ends. The CDR3: CASKAMAGSDTQYF. CDR3 nucleotides: TGTGCCTCAAAGGCTATGGCGGGGTCAGATACGCAGTATTTT.